The following is a T cell receptor (beta chain) sequence with its context. These data are taken from a study of CD8+ T cells in alopecia areata. Study-level background: Treated patients were dosed with oral tofacitinib, taking 5 to 10 mg twice daily.

Following extraction, RNA underwent reverse transcription to cDNA, which served as the sequencing template. The data were produced by immunoSEQ multiplex PCR, yet TCRdb's version contains in-frame clones alone and is incomplete. The sample has some 120,000 clones, roughly 61% seen once. CDR3 length: 13 amino acids. Germline-derived CDR1 and CDR2 are SGHKS and YYEKEE (reference sequence). Trimming left V 0 bases short and J 6 bases short, with 9 bases between. Sequenced material: CD4+ T cells sorted from blood, taken at week 0. The chain links TRBV5-5 to TRBJ1-2, with D unclear. The TCR comes from a human donor with alopecia areata. CDR3: CASSLALGDGYTF. The CDR3 DNA is TGTGCCAGCAGCTTGGCTCTTGGGGATGGCTACACCTTC. Supplemented by reference TRBV5-5 and TRBJ1-2, the full variable domain reads DAGVTQSPTHLIKTRGQQVTLRCSPISGHKSVSWYQQVLGQGPQFIFQYYEKEERGRGNFPDRFSARQFPNYSSELNVNALLLGDSALYLCASSLALGDGYTFGSGTRLTVV.